These 23 T cell receptor beta chains originate from one sample sequenced in a study of cytotoxic CD8 clonotypes in ibrutinib-treated CLL (dated by TCRdb to about 2021). Library generation was performed with the immunoSEQ multiplex PCR assay. Here the immuneACCESS table is served through TCRdb, limited to in-frame sequences with V and J called. Missing clones are a known gap in these copies; in checked studies unresolved V genes cover under half, and the rest lacks a known reason. This sample gives around 330,000 clones in total; 67% of them show up just once. The ten top clones hold just under 6.5% of the sample. The sample in question was PBMCs, obtained after 36 months of ibrutinib treatment. The receptors originated from a human donor with chronic lymphocytic leukemia.

The chain couples TRBV5-1 to TRBJ1-6; 8 nucleotides line up with TRBD1. V lost 2 bases and J lost 8; bases outside the gene matches: 6. Germline loops: CDR1 SGHRS, CDR2 YFSETQ. The CDR3 contains 15 residues. CDR3 region: CASSFRQGLDSPLHF. CDR3 DNA sequence: TGCGCCAGCAGCTTCAGACAGGGGCTGGATTCACCCCTCCACTTT.

The V gene is TRBV9, the J gene TRBJ2-1, with TRBD2 matching over 12 bases. The junction had 5 bases not matched to a gene; V was cut back by 4 bases and J by 0 bases. Germline CDR1 and CDR2: SGDLS and YYNGEE. This CDR3 region has 17 residues. CDR3 sequence: CASSRTSGMSSYNEQFF. The CDR3 coding sequence is TGTGCCAGCAGCCGGACTAGCGGGATGAGCTCCTACAATGAGCAGTTCTTC.

The chain employs TRBV29-1 and TRBJ1-2; 10 bases align to TRBD1. With 4 bases clipped from V and 4 bases from J, the junction kept 6 bases outside the gene matches. Looked up from germline, CDR1 is SQVTM and CDR2 is ANQGSEA. This CDR3 contains 14 residues. CDR3 region: CSVVDRGFSYGYTF. The CDR3 DNA reads as TGCAGCGTTGTGGACAGGGGGTTTAGCTATGGCTACACCTTC.

In this sample, this clone turned up a few times. The rearrangement joins TRBV7-6 to TRBJ2-5; TRBD2 aligns across 12 bases. V lost 5 bases and J lost 7; bases outside the gene matches: 11. This CDR3 contains 16 residues. CDR1 SGHVS and CDR2 FNYEAQ come from the germline V gene. The CDR3 DNA reads as TGTGCCAGCAGCCTAGAGTCTCCTAGCGGGGGGGGGACCCAGTACTTC. Its translation is CASSLESPSGGGTQYF.

This chain uses TRBV9 with TRBJ2-3; perhaps TRBD1 as D (5 bases). Germline assignment: CDR1 SGDLS and CDR2 YYNGEE. Trimming removed 3 bases at V and 6 bases at J, with 11 bases between. There are 13 residues in the CDR3. The chain's CDR3 is CASSAQDTDTQYF. The CDR3 coding sequence is TGTGCCAGCAGCGCCCAGGACACCGATACGCAGTATTTT.

CDR3 in amino acids: CASSLYQGRRVDQPQHF. The CDR3 DNA is TGTGCCAGCAGCTTGTATCAAGGCCGGAGGGTCGATCAGCCCCAGCATTTT. V gene TRBV5-6 combines with J gene TRBJ1-5, with D uncertain. From germline, CDR1 is SGHDT and CDR2 YYEEEE. Trimming left V 1 base short and J 5 bases short, with 19 bases between. The CDR3 runs 17 residues.

This clone occurred a few times. V usage is TRBV5-6 and J usage is TRBJ1-2; D gene ambiguous. With 0 bases removed from V and 2 bases from J, the gap between germline ends came to 8 bases. CDR3 length: 14 residues. Germline V gene sequence: CDR1 SGHDT, CDR2 YYEEEE. The CDR3 sequence: CASSLGPGNYGYTF. The CDR3 DNA reads TGTGCCAGCAGCTTGGGGCCGGGGAACTATGGCTACACCTTC.

This chain joins TRBV5-1 and TRBJ2-1; the D is unclear. The CDR3 has 13 amino acids. CDR1 is SGHRS, CDR2 YFSETQ, per germline. The V end lost 4 bases, the J end lost 8 bases, and 13 bases lay between the germline ends. The CDR3 loop reads CASSTPLDDEQFF. In DNA, the CDR3 is TGCGCCAGCAGCACGCCCTTAGACGATGAGCAGTTCTTC. The full variable domain, its missing parts supplied by reference TRBV5-1 and TRBJ2-1, is KAGVTQTPRYLIKTRGQQVTLSCSPISGHRSVSWYQQTPGQGLQFLFEYFSETQRNKGNFPGRFSGRQFSNSRSEMNVSTLELGDSALYLCASSTPLDDEQFFGPGTRLTVL.

The DNA of the CDR3 is TGTGCCAGCAGCTGGGGACTAGCGGAATACAATGAGCAGTTCTTC. Translating it yields CASSWGLAEYNEQFF. V is TRBV7-2 and J is TRBJ2-1; TRBD2 agrees at 11 bases. CDR1 is SGHTA and CDR2 is FQGNSA in the germline V gene. This CDR3 comprises 15 residues. V lost 4 bases to trimming and J lost 4 bases; unmatched junction nucleotides: 3.

The genes are TRBV5-1 and TRBJ2-2; D remains unclear. The CDR3 is 13 residues long. Germline-derived CDR1 and CDR2 are SGHRS and YFSETQ. V dropped 0 bases and J dropped 6 bases, with 6 bases sitting between them. CDR3 bases: TGCGCCAGCAGCTTGGGTTCTGCCGGGGAGCTGTTTTTT. Translation: CASSLGSAGELFF. The complete variable domain, with remaining parts taken from reference TRBV5-1 and TRBJ2-2, reads KAGVTQTPRYLIKTRGQQVTLSCSPISGHRSVSWYQQTPGQGLQFLFEYFSETQRNKGNFPGRFSGRQFSNSRSEMNVSTLELGDSALYLCASSLGSAGELFFGEGSRLTVL.

In DNA form, the CDR3 reads TGTGCCAGCAGTGGGGCCTCGGGGGCAACTAATGAAAAACTGTTTTTT. It yields the protein CASSGASGATNEKLFF. The V and J genes are TRBV2 and TRBJ1-4; perhaps TRBD1 as D (5 bases). CDR3 size: 16 residues. Between the trimmed V and J ends, which lost 4 bases and 0 bases, there was a span of 12 bases. Looked up from germline, CDR1 is SNHLY and CDR2 is FYNNEI.

This chain uses TRBV7-9 with TRBJ1-5; D is unresolved. The CDR3 runs 12 residues. Germline V gives CDR1 SEHNR, CDR2 FQNEAQ (reference sequence). The V end lost 5 bases, the J end lost 4 bases, and 6 bases lay between the germline ends. CDR3 sequence: CASSRVNQPQHF. DNA of the CDR3: TGTGCCAGCAGCAGGGTTAATCAGCCCCAGCATTTT.

This clone appeared once. The chain joins TRBV7-9 to TRBJ2-3, with 8 bases lining up with TRBD1. Germline CDR1 reads SEHNR; CDR2 reads FQNEAQ (reference sequence). Trimming cost V 6 bases and J 4 bases; bases outside gene matches: 6. The CDR3 loop spans 14 amino acids. The CDR3 here is CASRDRGLADTQYF. The CDR3 DNA sequence: TGTGCCAGCAGAGACAGGGGTTTAGCAGATACGCAGTATTTT.

The DNA for the CDR3 is TGTGCCAGCAGTTTATCGATGGATAATGAGCAGTTCTTC. Its protein product is CASSLSMDNEQFF. This chain connects TRBV27 to TRBJ2-1; D call uncertain. The CDR3 spans 13 residues. Between the trimmed V and J ends, which lost 0 bases and 7 bases, there was a span of 7 bases. In germline, CDR1 is MNHEY, CDR2 SMNVEV (reference sequence).

This chain links TRBV29-1 with TRBJ2-3; possibly TRBD1 for D (6 bases). CDR3 length: 12 amino acids. Germline CDR1 SQVTM, CDR2 ANQGSEA. Deletions cut 7 bases from V and 7 bases from J, with 15 bases between. CDR3 residues: CSGGRGGYTQYF. The CDR3 coding sequence is TGCAGCGGTGGCCGAGGGGGATATACGCAGTATTTT.

The genes are TRBV5-1 and TRBJ2-3; unclear D gene. V was pared by 1 base and J by 13 bases, with 10 bases between. The CDR3 is 11 amino acids. Germline values: CDR1 SGHRS, CDR2 YFSETQ. CDR3 sequence (DNA): TGCGCCAGCAGCTTGTTGGACCGGGAGTATTTT. Translating gives CASSLLDREYF.

This sequence joins TRBV10-2 and TRBJ2-2; weak D call: TRBD1 (7 bases). CDR1 and CDR2 (germline): WSHSY, SAAADI. The length of the CDR3 is 16 residues. V gave up 2 bases and J gave up 1 base, with 11 bases separating them. CDR3 in amino acids: CASSERRGLNTGELFF. The CDR3 coding sequence is TGCGCCAGCAGTGAGAGGAGGGGGCTGAACACCGGGGAGCTGTTTTTT.

The chain employs TRBV5-6 and TRBJ2-1; a possible D gene is TRBD2 (5 bases). The V gene's germline CDR1 is SGHDT and CDR2 YYEEEE. V dropped 0 bases and J dropped 4 bases, with 11 bases sitting between them. The CDR3 runs 15 residues. CDR3 residues: CASSLGGLAYNEQFF. Here the CDR3 DNA reads TGTGCCAGCAGCTTGGGCGGACTGGCTTACAATGAGCAGTTCTTC.

Only a few counts were recorded for this clone. V usage is TRBV9 and J usage is TRBJ2-2; D not resolved. The CDR3 covers 15 residues. Between the trimmed V and J ends, which lost 3 bases and 4 bases, there was a span of 13 bases. Germline V gene lookup returns CDR1 SGDLS and CDR2 YYNGEE. The DNA for the CDR3 is TGTGCCAGCAGCGGTCAGACGGGCCCCACCGGGGAGCTGTTTTTT. Encoded protein: CASSGQTGPTGELFF.

The V gene is TRBV4-3, the J gene TRBJ2-7; D not resolved. The germline V gene encodes CDR1 LGHNA and CDR2 YSLEER. The CDR3 loop spans 15 amino acids. Trimming removed 0 bases at V and 3 bases at J, with 12 bases between. CDR3: CASSQERSSGYEQYF. The CDR3 DNA is TGCGCCAGCAGCCAAGAGCGATCTTCTGGCTACGAGCAGTACTTC.

The gene calls are TRBV29-1 and TRBJ1-1; unclear D gene. Trimming took 0 bases from V and 5 from J, leaving 10 bases between them. Germline loops: CDR1 SQVTM, CDR2 ANQGSEA. The CDR3 is 13 residues long. The CDR3 here is CSVEDLRVTEAFF. CDR3 coding DNA: TGCAGCGTTGAAGATCTTCGTGTTACTGAAGCTTTCTTT.

The V and J genes are TRBV5-1 and TRBJ2-3; D call uncertain. Germline values: CDR1 SGHRS, CDR2 YFSETQ. The V end lost 5 bases, the J end lost 3 bases, and 7 bases lay between the germline ends. This CDR3 contains 12 residues. The CDR3 reads CASRTQTDTQYF. In DNA form, the CDR3 reads TGCGCCAGCAGGACCCAGACAGATACGCAGTATTTT.

The chain links TRBV27 to TRBJ1-6; D is unresolved. Trimming cost V 3 bases and J 6 bases, with 12 bases left between them. This CDR3 comprises 15 residues. Germline V gene sequence: CDR1 MNHEY, CDR2 SMNVEV (reference sequence). CDR3 nucleotide sequence: TGTGCCAGCAGTTTTCGTCGTGGCAGTAATTCACCCCTCCACTTT. Translation gives CASSFRRGSNSPLHF.